Each of the 10 T cell receptor beta chains below was sequenced from the same sample in a study of blood T cells in healthy people across ages. For the second PCR, which ran for about 7 to 11 cycles, a sample-barcoded 5' primer and a J-beta primer mix were used. TCRdb recomputed calls from the 5' RACE reads with MiXCR, one row per CDR3 protein. The sample gives about 1 million distinct CDR3 sequences, around 45% of which show up once; approximately 17% is in the top ten. Sequenced sample: blood. These receptors came from a woman aged 55-70 years in good health.

This chain uses TRBV28 with TRBJ2-7; 9 nucleotides align to TRBD1. Gene TRBJ2-5 matches the end of the DNA better, so the J call may be wrong. Germline assignment: CDR1 MDHEN and CDR2 SYDVKM. The CDR3 is 15 residues long. The CDR3 DNA reads as TGTGCCAGCAGGGTAGGGACAGGGTCGGGGAAGACCCAGTACTTC. As protein: CASRVGTGSGKTQYF.

This clonotype was recorded a few times. This chain joins TRBV7-6 and TRBJ2-1, with 7 positions matching TRBD2. The germline CDR1 and CDR2 sequences are SGHVS and FNYEAQ. V lost 5 bases, J lost 7 bases, and 14 bases stayed unmatched. The CDR3 is 16 residues long. For the CDR3, the DNA is TGTGCCAGCAGCCTGGGGGGGGAGTGGTTTGGGAATGAGCAGTTCTTC. This gives the protein CASSLGGEWFGNEQFF.

This clonotype was counted between two and nine times. The CDR3: CSARHARGTYEQYF. CDR3 coding DNA: TGCAGTGCCCGACACGCACGGGGTACCTACGAGCAGTACTTC. The chain is built from TRBV20-1 and TRBJ2-7; possibly TRBD2 for D (5 bases). Trimming stripped 6 bases from V and 2 bases from J, with 17 bases between. CDR1 DFQATT and CDR2 SNEGSKA come from the germline V gene (reference sequence). The CDR3 length is 14 residues.

The V gene is TRBV7-9, the J gene TRBJ1-6; tentative D call: TRBD1 (6 bases). Deletions cut 3 bases from V and 10 bases from J, with 22 bases between. CDR3 size: 17 residues. Looked up from germline, CDR1 is SEHNR and CDR2 is FQNEAQ (reference sequence). The CDR3 spells CASSLNPGHGRGSPLHF. CDR3 nucleotide sequence: TGTGCCAGCAGCTTGAACCCGGGACACGGCCGGGGGTCACCCCTCCACTTT. The full variable domain, in which reference TRBV7-9 and TRBJ1-6 provide the parts outside the CDR3, is DTGVSQNPRHKITKRGQNVTFRCDPISEHNRLYWYRQTLGQGPEFLTYFQNEAQLEKSRLLSDRFSAERPKGSFSTLEIQRTEQGDSAMYLCASSLNPGHGRGSPLHFGNGTRLTVT.

This clonotype was observed at least ten times. The rearrangement links TRBV20-1 to TRBJ2-3; TRBD2 matches at 10 bases. This CDR3 is built from 12 residues. CDR1 and CDR2 (germline): DFQATT, SNEGSKA (reference sequence). After removal of 3 bases from V and 6 bases from J, the junction contained 0 bases not matched to a gene. Written as DNA, the CDR3 is TGCAGTGCTAGGACTAGCGGGGATACGCAGTATTTT. Its translation is CSARTSGDTQYF.

The CDR3 region is CASSREVRADTQYF. In DNA form, the CDR3 reads TGCGCCAGCAGCCGAGAAGTACGCGCAGATACGCAGTATTTT. The V and J genes are TRBV4-1 and TRBJ2-3, with D uncertain. The CDR3 has 14 residues. Trimming removed 4 bases from V and 4 bases from J, with 12 bases in between. Germline V CDR1 and CDR2: MGHRA, YSYEKL.

This clonotype was counted between two and nine times. The chain is built from TRBV21-1 and TRBJ1-4; the D call in the table, TRBD1, was not verified against the DNA. TRBV21-1 is designated a pseudogene. The CDR3 sequence is 18 residues long. In DNA form, the CDR3 reads TGTGCCAGCGGATTCCCCCAGTGTGTCCCATATAACGGTGAAAAACTGTTTTTT. Its translation is CASGFPQCVPYNGEKLFF.

Remarks on this clonotype: This sequence may be a read error, since a much larger clone differs from it by one base. J is TRBJ2-5 and V is TRBV20-1, with TRBD2 identical over 8 bases. The V gene's germline CDR1 is DFQATT and CDR2 SNEGSKA (reference sequence). Trimming cost V 1 base and J 2 bases; bases outside gene matches: 6. This CDR3 has 15 residues. This CDR3 is CSARAIGGRQETQYF. DNA for the CDR3: TGCAGTGCTAGAGCCATTGGCGGGAGGCAAGAGACCCAGTACTTC.

This clonotype has more than one count but fewer than ten. V usage is TRBV7-9 and J usage is TRBJ2-5, with 12 bases matching TRBD2. The CDR3 runs to 16 residues. The ends lost 4 bases at V and 11 bases at J; junction bases unmatched: 14. CDR1 and CDR2 from the germline V gene are SEHNR and FQNEAQ (reference sequence). The CDR3 loop reads CASSYARTSGTGEQYF. In DNA, the CDR3 is TGTGCCAGCAGCTACGCCCGGACTAGCGGGACGGGTGAGCAGTACTTC.

This clonotype has a count of ten or more. The genes are TRBV14 and TRBJ2-7, with D perhaps matching TRBD1 (6 bases). The CDR3 covers 15 residues. CDR1 is SGHDN and CDR2 is FVKESK in the germline V gene. V dropped 4 bases and J dropped 2 bases, with 15 bases sitting between them. Here the CDR3 reads CASSPQGTRTYEQYF. In DNA form, the CDR3 reads TGTGCCAGCAGCCCCCAGGGGACACGAACCTACGAGCAGTACTTC.